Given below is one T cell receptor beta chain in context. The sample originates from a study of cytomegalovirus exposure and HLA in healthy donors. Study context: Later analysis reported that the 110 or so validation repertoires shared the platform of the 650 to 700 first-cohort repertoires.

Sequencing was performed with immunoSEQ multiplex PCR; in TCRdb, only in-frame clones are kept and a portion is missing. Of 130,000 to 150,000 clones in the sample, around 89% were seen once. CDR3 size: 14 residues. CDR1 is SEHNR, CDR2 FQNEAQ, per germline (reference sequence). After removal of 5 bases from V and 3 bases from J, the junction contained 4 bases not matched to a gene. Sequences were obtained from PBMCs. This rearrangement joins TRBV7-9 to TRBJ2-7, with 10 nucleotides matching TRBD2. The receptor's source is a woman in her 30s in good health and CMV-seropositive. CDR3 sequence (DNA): TGTGCCAGCAGCGTACTAGCGGGGAGCTACGAGCAGTACTTC. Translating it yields CASSVLAGSYEQYF. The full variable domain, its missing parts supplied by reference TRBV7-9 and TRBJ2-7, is DTGVSQNPRHKITKRGQNVTFRCDPISEHNRLYWYRQTLGQGPEFLTYFQNEAQLEKSRLLSDRFSAERPKGSFSTLEIQRTEQGDSAMYLCASSVLAGSYEQYFGPGTRLTVT.